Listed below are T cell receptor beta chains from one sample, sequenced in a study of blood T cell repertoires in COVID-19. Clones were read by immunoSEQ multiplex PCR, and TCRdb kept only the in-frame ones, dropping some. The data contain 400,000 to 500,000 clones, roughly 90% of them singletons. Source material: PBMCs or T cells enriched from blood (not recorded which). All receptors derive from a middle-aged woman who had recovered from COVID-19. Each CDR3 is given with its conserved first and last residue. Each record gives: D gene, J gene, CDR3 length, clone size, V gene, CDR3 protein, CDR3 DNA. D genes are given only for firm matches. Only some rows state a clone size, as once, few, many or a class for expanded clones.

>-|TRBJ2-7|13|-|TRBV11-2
CASSFRGYYEQYF
TGTGCCAGCAGCTTCCGGGGATACTACGAGCAGTACTTC
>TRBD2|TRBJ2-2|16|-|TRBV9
CASSVVGGGLTGELFF
TGTGCCAGCAGCGTAGTTGGGGGAGGGCTTACCGGGGAGCTGTTTTTT
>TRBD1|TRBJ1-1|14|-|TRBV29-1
CSVAPGTVNTEAFF
TGCAGCGTAGCACCCGGGACAGTGAACACTGAAGCTTTCTTT
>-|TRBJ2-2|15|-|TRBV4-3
CASSQDSPGAGELFF
TGCGCCAGCAGCCAAGATAGCCCAGGGGCCGGGGAGCTGTTTTTT
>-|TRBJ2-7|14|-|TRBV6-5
CASSLTSLRSEQYF
TGTGCCAGCAGTCTGACTAGTTTGAGAAGCGAGCAGTACTTC
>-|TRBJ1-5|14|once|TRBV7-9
CASSSQGGNQPQHF
TGTGCCAGCAGCTCTCAGGGTGGCAATCAGCCCCAGCATTTT
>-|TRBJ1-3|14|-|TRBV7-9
CASSLGQGENTIYF
TGTGCCAGCAGCTTAGGGCAGGGTGAGAACACCATATATTTT
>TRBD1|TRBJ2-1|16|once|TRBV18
CASSPEGQGDYNEQFF
TGTGCCAGCTCACCAGAGGGACAGGGGGACTACAATGAGCAGTTCTTC
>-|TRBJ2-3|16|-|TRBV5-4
CASSELSGRSTDTQYF
TGTGCCAGCAGCGAGCTGAGCGGGCGTAGCACAGATACGCAGTATTTT
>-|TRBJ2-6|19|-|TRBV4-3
CASSRVWDIAFSGANVLTF
TGCGCCAGCAGCCGTGTATGGGACATCGCCTTCTCTGGGGCCAACGTCCTGACTTTC
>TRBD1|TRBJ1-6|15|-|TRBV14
CASRQGSSYNSPLHF
TGTGCCAGCAGACAGGGGAGCTCCTATAATTCACCCCTCCACTTT
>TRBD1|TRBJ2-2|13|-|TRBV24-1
CATRGTATGELFF
TGTGCCACCAGGGGGACAGCTACCGGGGAGCTGTTTTTT
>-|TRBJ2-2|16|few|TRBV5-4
CASSSLGGEFTGELFF
TGTGCCAGCAGCTCCTTAGGGGGGGAGTTTACCGGGGAGCTGTTTTTT
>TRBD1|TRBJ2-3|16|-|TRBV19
CASSGYTGGGTDTQYF
TGTGCCAGTAGTGGATACACAGGGGGCGGGACAGATACGCAGTATTTT
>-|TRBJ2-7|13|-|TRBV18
CASSPSATYEQYF
TGTGCCAGCTCACCAAGCGCAACCTACGAGCAGTACTTC
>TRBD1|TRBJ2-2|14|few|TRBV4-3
CASSHGTGAGELFF
TGCGCCAGCAGCCACGGGACAGGGGCCGGGGAGCTGTTTTTT
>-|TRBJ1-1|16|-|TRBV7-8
CASSLAGPGWDTEAFF
TGTGCCAGCAGCTTAGCGGGCCCAGGGTGGGACACTGAAGCTTTCTTT
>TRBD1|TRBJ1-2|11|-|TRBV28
CASRIRDRATF
TGTGCCAGCAGGATCAGGGACAGGGCCACCTTC
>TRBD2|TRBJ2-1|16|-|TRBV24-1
CATSEKTSGVGNEQFF
TGTGCCACCAGTGAAAAGACTAGCGGGGTGGGGAATGAGCAGTTCTTC
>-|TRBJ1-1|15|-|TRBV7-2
CASSSQGPTNTEAFF
TGTGCCAGCAGCTCACAGGGTCCGACGAACACTGAAGCTTTCTTT
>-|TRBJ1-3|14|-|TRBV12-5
CASGTTDSGNTIYF
TGTGCTAGTGGCACAACAGACTCTGGAAACACCATATATTTT
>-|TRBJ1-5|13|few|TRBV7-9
CASSLGQVQPQHF
TGTGCCAGCAGCTTAGGTCAGGTTCAGCCCCAGCATTTT
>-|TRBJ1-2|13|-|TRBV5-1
CASSLEPDYGYTF
TGCGCCAGCAGCTTAGAACCAGACTATGGCTACACCTTC
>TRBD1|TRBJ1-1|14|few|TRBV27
CASGRRTGGGEAFF
TGTGCCAGCGGACGAAGAACAGGGGGCGGTGAAGCTTTCTTT
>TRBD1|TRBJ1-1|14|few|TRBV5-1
CASSEGALNTEAFF
TGCGCCAGCAGCGAGGGGGCCCTGAACACTGAAGCTTTCTTT
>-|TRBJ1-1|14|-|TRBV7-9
CASSLASRGTEAFF
TGTGCCAGCAGCTTAGCAAGTCGGGGCACTGAAGCTTTCTTT
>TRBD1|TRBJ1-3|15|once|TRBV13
CASSHRGNSGNTIYF
TGTGCCAGCAGCCACAGGGGCAACTCTGGAAACACCATATATTTT
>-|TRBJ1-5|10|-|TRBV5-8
CASSLRPQHF
TGTGCCAGCAGCTTGCGGCCCCAGCATTTT